This T cell receptor (beta chain) was observed in a study of blood T cell repertoires in COVID-19. Sequencing was performed with immunoSEQ multiplex PCR; in TCRdb, only in-frame clones are kept and a portion is missing. The profile shows roughly 130,000 clones, over 80% of them singletons. The CDR3 runs to 13 residues. CDR1 SQVTM and CDR2 ANQGSEA come from the germline V gene. With V trimmed by 8 bases and J by 4 bases, 6 bases remained unmatched. The source material was peripheral blood. This chain connects TRBV29-1 to TRBJ1-5; 9 bases align to TRBD1. The TCR originated in a man between 60 and 75 years old with active or convalescent COVID-19. CDR3 in amino acids: CSTGTGLNQPQHF. The CDR3 bases are TGCAGCACGGGGACAGGGTTGAATCAGCCCCAGCATTTT.